This T cell receptor beta chain was captured by sequencing in a study of beta chain features in type 1 diabetes. Background on the study: Analysis included 107,917,701 sorted cells drawn from all samples.

Whole-study findings and limits: People with Type 1 diabetes carried modestly yet significantly shorter TCRB CDR3s in all four CD4+ subsets.

Germline V CDR1 and CDR2: SQVTM, ANQGSEA. V shed 5 bases and J shed 3 bases, with 13 bases lying between them. The CDR3 is 14 amino acids. The sample holds a few counts of this clone. The antigen is unknown. The study reverse transcribed the entire isolated RNA, so it sequenced expressed TCRB transcripts. The assay was immunoSEQ multiplex PCR, and TCRdb's table has in-frame clones only and misses some. The table shows 360,000 or so clones, with about 20% occurring only once. The chain recombines TRBV29-1 with TRBJ2-2; the D gene is possibly TRBD1 (5 bases). The clonotype comes from a woman aged 18-29 years in good health. Sequencing was done on a sample of naive CD4+ T cells from blood. The CDR3 nucleotides read TGCAGCGTTTTCGGTGGGGCGGACACCGGGGAGCTGTTTTTT. Translating gives CSVFGGADTGELFF.